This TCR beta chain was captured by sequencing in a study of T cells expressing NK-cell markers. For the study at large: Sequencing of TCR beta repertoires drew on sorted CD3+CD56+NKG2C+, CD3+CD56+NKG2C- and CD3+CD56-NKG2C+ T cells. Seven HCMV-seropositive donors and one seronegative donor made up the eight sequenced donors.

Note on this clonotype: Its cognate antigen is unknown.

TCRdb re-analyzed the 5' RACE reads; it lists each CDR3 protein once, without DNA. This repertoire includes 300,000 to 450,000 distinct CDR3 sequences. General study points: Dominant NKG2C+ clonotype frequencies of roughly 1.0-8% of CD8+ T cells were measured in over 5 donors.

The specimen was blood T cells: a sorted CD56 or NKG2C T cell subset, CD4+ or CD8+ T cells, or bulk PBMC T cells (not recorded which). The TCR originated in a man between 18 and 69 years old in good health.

The CDR3 is CASSVEGGLLGNEQFF. The rearrangement uses TRBV9 and TRBJ2-1; TCRdb returns TRBD1, unconfirmable since there is no DNA. Germline lookup yields CDR1 SGDLS and CDR2 YYNGEE. The length of the CDR3 is 16 residues.